This TCR beta chain comes out of a study of cytomegalovirus exposure and HLA in healthy donors. Study results and limitations: Available immune exposure information was restricted to CMV serostatus only. It was reported in a later analysis that an Asian-associated ancestry cluster showed fewer N-insertions than the approximately 670-donor mean. Most TCR sequences showed up rarely, but some public TCRs showed up in many donors. In vitro checks showed that a few CMV-associated chains really do target CMV antigens.

A note on this clone: What it binds is unknown.

Primers included in the PCR were 60 Vbeta and 13 Jbeta primers. Some clones are missing from TCRdb's copy, which holds only in-frame ones; the method was immunoSEQ multiplex PCR. The table shows approximately 160,000 clones, with 84% occurring only once. This TCR came from a boy aged 2 to 10 in good health and CMV-seronegative. The source material was PBMCs.

CDR3 sequence reads: CASSLAGQPYNEQFF. CDR3 nucleotides: TGCGCCAGCAGCTTGGCGGGACAGCCGTACAATGAGCAGTTCTTC. The V call is TRBV5-1, the J call TRBJ2-1; 7 bases map to TRBD1. CDR1 and CDR2 from the germline V gene are SGHRS and YFSETQ. V shed 0 bases and J 4 bases; nucleotides not matched to a gene: 4. The CDR3 has 15 amino acids.